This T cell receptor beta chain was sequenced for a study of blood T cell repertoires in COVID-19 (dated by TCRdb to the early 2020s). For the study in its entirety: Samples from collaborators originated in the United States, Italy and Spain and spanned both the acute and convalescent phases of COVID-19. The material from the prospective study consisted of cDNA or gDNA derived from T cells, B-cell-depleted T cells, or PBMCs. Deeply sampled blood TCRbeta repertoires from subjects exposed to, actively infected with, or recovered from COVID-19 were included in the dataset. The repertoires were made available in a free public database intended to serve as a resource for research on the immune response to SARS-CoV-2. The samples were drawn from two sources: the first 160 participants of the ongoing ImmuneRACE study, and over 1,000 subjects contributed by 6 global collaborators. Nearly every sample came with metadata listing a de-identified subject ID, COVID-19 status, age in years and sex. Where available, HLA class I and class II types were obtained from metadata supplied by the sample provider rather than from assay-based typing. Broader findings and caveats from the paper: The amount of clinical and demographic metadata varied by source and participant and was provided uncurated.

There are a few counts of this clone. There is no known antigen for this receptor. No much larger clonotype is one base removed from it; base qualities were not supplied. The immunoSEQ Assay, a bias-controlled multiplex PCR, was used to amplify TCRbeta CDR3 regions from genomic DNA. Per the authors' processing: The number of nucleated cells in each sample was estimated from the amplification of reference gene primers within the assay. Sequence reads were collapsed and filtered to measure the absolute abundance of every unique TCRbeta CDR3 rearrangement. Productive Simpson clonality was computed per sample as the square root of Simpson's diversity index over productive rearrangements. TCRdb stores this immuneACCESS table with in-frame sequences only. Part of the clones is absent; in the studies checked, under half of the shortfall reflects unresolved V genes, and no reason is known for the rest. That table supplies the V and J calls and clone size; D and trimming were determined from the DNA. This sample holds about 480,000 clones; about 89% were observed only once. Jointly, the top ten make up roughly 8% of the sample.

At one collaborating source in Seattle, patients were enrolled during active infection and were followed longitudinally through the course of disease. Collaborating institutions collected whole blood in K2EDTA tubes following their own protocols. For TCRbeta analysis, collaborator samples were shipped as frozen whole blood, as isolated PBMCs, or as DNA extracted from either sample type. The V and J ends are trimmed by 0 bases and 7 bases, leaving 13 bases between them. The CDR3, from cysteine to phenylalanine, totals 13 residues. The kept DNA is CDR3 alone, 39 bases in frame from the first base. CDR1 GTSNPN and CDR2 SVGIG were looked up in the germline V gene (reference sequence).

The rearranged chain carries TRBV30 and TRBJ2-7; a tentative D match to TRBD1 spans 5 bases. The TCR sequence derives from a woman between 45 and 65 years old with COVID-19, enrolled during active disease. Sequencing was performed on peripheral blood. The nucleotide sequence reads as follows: TGTGCCTGGAGTGTACAAGGGGTAACAGAGCAGTACTTC. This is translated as CAWSVQGVTEQYF.